This T cell receptor (beta chain) derives from a study of T cell responses to AZD1222 COVID-19 vaccine. Study outcomes and limitations: Increases in Spike-specific TCR breadth and depth were seen after two AZD1222 doses.

TCRdb's copy holds only in-frame clones and misses some; the assay was immunoSEQ multiplex PCR. The profile shows some 170,000 clones, over 80% of them singletons. Comments on this clone: Its cognate antigen is unknown.

The sample was peripheral blood, taken 28 days after the second dose of the MenACWY control vaccine. The clonotype was recovered from an adult who received the MenACWY meningococcal vaccine as a control.

This chain's CDR3 is CASRSTLGTEAFF. The CDR3 DNA follows: TGTGCCAGCCGCTCAACGTTGGGCACTGAAGCTTTCTTT. The chain has TRBV28 and TRBJ1-1; no firm D call. The CDR3 has 13 residues. Trimming stripped 8 bases from V and 4 bases from J, with 14 bases between. Germline V CDR1 and CDR2: MDHEN, SYDVKM.